This TCR beta chain was sequenced during a study of PD-L1 blockade in urothelial cancer (dated by TCRdb to the late 2010s). Looking at the study overall: Every patient began therapy around 2014 and was given atezolizumab 1,200 mg intravenously every 3 weeks. An ECOG performance status of 0 or 1 was recorded for the patients, and 0 to 3 prior chemotherapy regimens had been received by the patients. Pretreatment blood TCR-seq was available for around 29 patients, at least one posttreatment blood collection was obtained for around 25 patients, and tumor TCR-seq was available for around 25 patients. Blood samples were analyzed at 3 weeks after treatment start (second dose) and at 6 weeks after treatment start. In the same patients who had TCR sequencing, pretreatment tumors also underwent whole exome sequencing and RNA sequencing. Progression-free survival longer than 6 months counted as durable clinical benefit, and TCR features were additionally tested against both progression-free and overall survival. Pretreatment tumor samples, along with matched peripheral blood collected serially before and after atezolizumab treatment, underwent TCR sequencing. Blood samples gave a median of around 140,000 T cells and approximately 85,000 unique TCRs, with a median clonality of around 0.074. The study was an exploratory multi-omic analysis of somatic, immune and clinical correlates of response to PD-L1 blockade with atezolizumab in urothelial cancer. Durable clinical benefit was achieved by nine patients and was not achieved by 20 patients. About 85% of the roughly 30 patients were males with bladder-origin urothelial cancer, and about 65% of the roughly 30 reported a prior smoking history.

In the germline V gene (reference sequence), CDR1 corresponds to SGHKS and CDR2 to YYEKEE. Reading from cysteine to phenylalanine, the CDR3 counts 15 amino acids. Solely the CDR3 DNA is kept, with 45 bases framed from the first base. V sheds 5 bases and J sheds 0 bases, leaving 12 bases between their ends. Remarks on this clone: Its antigen remains unidentified. Base qualities are not provided; no much larger clone lies one nucleotide away.

Synthetic TCR analog templates were spiked into each PCR so that absolute template abundance could be estimated from read counts. The immunoSEQ assay was used to amplify TCRbeta CDR3 regions from genomic DNA with bias-controlled V and J gene primers. Sequencing of rearranged TCRbeta segments was done at approximately 20X coverage. Per the authors' processing: Clustering was used to correct sequencing errors, and CDR3s were annotated against IMGT to assign V, D and J genes. Only productive TCRbeta rearrangements were used in downstream analyses, excluding out-of-frame or stop-codon sequences. Clonality was calculated as one minus the Shannon entropy normalized by the log of the number of unique productive sequences. Clones differing between time points or between blood and tumor were identified by Fisher's exact test with Benjamini-Hochberg correction at adjusted p below 0.01. As stored in TCRdb, this immuneACCESS dataset retains in-frame rearrangements with V and J assigned. A fraction of the clones does not appear; measured against another copy, unresolved V genes explain less than half of the discrepancy, and the remainder lacks a known reason. The V and J calls and clone size are taken from that table; D and trimming were inferred from the DNA. The sample data list 50,000 to 75,000 clones, and 81% of these were observed just once. Roughly 1.6% of the sample goes to the ten largest clones.

Overall study outcomes, separate from this receptor: Patients with durable benefit showed greater expansion of tumor-associated TCR clones in peripheral blood 3 weeks after starting treatment (n of about 20, p = 0.022). Because the sample size was small (n ≈ 30) and many exploratory analyses were performed, the results are intended to be hypothesis-generating. Improved progression-free and overall survival was found to be associated with pretreatment peripheral blood TCR clonality below the median.

Interpreted using the paper, the time point label stands for: pretreatment peripheral blood. A cohort of about 30 patients with locally advanced or metastatic urothelial carcinoma, treated at Memorial Sloan Kettering on a trial protocol, was included. Peripheral blood mononuclear cells were collected pretreatment and during treatment, at between 1 and 8 total time points per patient. The Qiagen DNeasy Blood extraction kit was used to purify genomic DNA from total PBMCs and tumor samples. Collected pretreatment and during treatment, PBMCs were isolated and stored as previously described. The TCR comes from a man in his 70s with urothelial cancer. The sequence is built from TRBV5-5 and TRBJ2-1, with TRBD1 as a weak D call on 6 bases. Source: PBMCs, taken around atezolizumab (anti-PD-L1) treatment. The DNA reads as follows: TGTGCCAGCAGTCATACAGGGAGCTCCTACAATGAGCAGTTCTTC. Its translation is CASSHTGSSYNEQFF.